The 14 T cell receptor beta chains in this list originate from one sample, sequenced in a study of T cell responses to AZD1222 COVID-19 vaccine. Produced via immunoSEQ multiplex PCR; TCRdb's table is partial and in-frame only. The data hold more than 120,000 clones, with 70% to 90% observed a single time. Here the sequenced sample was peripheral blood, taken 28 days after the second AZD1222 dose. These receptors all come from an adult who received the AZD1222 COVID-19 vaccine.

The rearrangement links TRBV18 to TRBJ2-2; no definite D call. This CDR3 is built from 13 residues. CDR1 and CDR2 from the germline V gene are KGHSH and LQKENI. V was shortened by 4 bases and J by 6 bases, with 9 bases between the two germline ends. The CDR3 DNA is TGTGCCAGCTCACTAACGGCCGCCGGGGAGCTGTTTTTT. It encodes CASSLTAAGELFF.

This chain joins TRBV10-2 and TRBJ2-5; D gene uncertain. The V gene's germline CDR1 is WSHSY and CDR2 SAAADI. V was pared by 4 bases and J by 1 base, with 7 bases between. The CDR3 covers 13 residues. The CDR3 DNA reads TGCGCCAGCAGTGTACAGATCCAAGAGACCCAGTACTTC. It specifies CASSVQIQETQYF.

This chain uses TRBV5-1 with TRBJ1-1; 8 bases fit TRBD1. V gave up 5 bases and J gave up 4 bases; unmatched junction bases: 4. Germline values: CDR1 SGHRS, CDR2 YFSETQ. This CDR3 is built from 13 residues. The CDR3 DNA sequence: TGCGCCAGCAGTACCCAGGGGGCCACTGAAGCTTTCTTT. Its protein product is CASSTQGATEAFF.

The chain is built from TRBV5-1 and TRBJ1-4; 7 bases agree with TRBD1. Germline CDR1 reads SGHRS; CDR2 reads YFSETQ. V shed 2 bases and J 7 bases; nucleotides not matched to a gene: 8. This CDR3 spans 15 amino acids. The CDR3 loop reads CASSLLTGEVEKLFF. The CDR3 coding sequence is TGCGCCAGCAGCTTACTCACAGGGGAGGTTGAAAAACTGTTTTTT.

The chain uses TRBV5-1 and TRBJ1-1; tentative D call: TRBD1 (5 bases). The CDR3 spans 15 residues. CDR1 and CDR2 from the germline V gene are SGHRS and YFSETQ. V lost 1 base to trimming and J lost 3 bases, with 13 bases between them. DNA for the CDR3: TGCGCCAGCAGCTTGTTGGGTCGAGGGGACACTGAAGCTTTCTTT. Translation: CASSLLGRGDTEAFF.

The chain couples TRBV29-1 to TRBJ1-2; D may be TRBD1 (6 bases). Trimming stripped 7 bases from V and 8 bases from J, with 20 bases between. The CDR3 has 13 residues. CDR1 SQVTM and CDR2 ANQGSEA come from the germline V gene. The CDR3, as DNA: TGCAGCGGACGGACAGCTGGGGCAGTCGGCTACACCTTC. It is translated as CSGRTAGAVGYTF.

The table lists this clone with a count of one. The CDR3 DNA follows: TGTGCCTGGAGCCTGATTTTTTGGGGGGACAACTCTGGAAACACCATATATTTT. Protein: CAWSLIFWGDNSGNTIYF. The rearrangement links TRBV30 to TRBJ1-3, with D perhaps matching TRBD1 (6 bases). CDR3 length: 18 amino acids. Germline assignment: CDR1 GTSNPN and CDR2 SVGIG (reference sequence). Deletions cut 3 bases from V and 0 bases from J, with 21 bases between.

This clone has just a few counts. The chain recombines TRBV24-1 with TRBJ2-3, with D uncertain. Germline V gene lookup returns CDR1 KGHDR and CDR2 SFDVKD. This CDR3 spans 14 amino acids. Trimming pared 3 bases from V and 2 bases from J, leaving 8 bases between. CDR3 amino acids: CATSDSPFTDTQYF. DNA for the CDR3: TGTGCCACCAGTGATAGTCCCTTCACAGATACGCAGTATTTT.

The CDR3 sequence is CASSLGSGSEQFF. CDR3 nucleotide sequence: TGCGCCAGCAGCTTGGGATCGGGTTCAGAGCAGTTCTTC. V is TRBV5-1 and J is TRBJ2-1; D gene uncertain. The CDR3 length is 13 residues. V was clipped by 0 bases and J by 10 bases, with 11 bases between them. Germline V gene lookup returns CDR1 SGHRS and CDR2 YFSETQ.

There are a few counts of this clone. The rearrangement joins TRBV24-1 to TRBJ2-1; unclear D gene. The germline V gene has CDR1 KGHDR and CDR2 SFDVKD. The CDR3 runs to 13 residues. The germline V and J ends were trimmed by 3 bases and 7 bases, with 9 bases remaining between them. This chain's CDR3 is CATSDTSENEQFF. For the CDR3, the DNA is TGTGCCACCAGTGATACGTCCGAGAATGAGCAGTTCTTC.

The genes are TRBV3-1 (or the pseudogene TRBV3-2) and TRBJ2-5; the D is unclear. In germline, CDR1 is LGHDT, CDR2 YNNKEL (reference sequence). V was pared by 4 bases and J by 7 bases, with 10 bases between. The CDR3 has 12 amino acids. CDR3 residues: CASSPGLGTQYF. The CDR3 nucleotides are TGTGCCAGCAGCCCGGGTCTGGGGACCCAGTACTTC.

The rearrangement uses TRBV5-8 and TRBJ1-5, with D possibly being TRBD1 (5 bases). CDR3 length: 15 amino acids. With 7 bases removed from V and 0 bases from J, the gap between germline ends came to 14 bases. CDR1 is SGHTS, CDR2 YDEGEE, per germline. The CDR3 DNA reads TGTGCCAGCGGCCAGGGCCTATATAGCAATCAGCCCCAGCATTTT. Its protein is CASGQGLYSNQPQHF.

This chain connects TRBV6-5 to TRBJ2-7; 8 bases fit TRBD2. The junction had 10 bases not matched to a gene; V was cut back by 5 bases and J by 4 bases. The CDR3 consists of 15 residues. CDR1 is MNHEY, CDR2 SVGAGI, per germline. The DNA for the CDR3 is TGTGCCAGCAGTCCCTCCGGGCGGGGGGCATACGAGCAGTACTTC. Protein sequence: CASSPSGRGAYEQYF.

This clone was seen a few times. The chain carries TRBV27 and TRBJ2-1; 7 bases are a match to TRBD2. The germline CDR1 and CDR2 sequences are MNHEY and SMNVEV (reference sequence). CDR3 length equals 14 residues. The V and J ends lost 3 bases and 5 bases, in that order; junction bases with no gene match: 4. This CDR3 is CASSFGGSHNEQFF. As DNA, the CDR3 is TGTGCCAGCAGTTTCGGGGGGAGCCACAATGAGCAGTTCTTC.